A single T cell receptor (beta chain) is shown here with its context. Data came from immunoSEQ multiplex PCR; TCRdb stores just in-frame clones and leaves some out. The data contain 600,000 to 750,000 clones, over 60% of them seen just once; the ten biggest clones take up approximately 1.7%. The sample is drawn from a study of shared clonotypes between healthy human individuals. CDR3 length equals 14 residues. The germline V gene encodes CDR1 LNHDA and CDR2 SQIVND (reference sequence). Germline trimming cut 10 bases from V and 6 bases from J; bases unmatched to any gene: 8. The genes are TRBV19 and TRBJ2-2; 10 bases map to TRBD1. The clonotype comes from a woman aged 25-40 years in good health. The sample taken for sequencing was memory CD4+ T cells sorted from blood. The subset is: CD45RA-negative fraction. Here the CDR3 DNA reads TGTGCCACGATGACAGGGGGCATCGCCGGGGAGCTGTTTTTT. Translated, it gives CATMTGGIAGELFF.